This is a list of T cell receptor beta chains from one sample in a study of technical replicates of blood from several donors. TCRdb's table, derived via immunoSEQ multiplex PCR, lists solely in-frame clones and lacks some. The data contain 90,000 to 100,000 clones, around 96% of them singletons. Sequencing was done on a sample of T cells isolated from PBMCs. These receptors all stem from a human donor in good health. Each CDR3 is given with its conserved first and last residue. D genes are given only for firm matches. The size entry is marked missing in some rows and otherwise reads once, few, many or a size class.

TRBV19	.	TRBJ2-5	TRBD2	16	TGTGCCAGTAGTAAAGCTAGCGGGAGGACTCAAGAGACCCAGTACTTC	CASSKASGRTQETQYF
TRBV29-1	.	TRBJ2-7	.	10	TGCAGCGTCGCGGAGAAGGAGCAGTACTTC	CSVAEKEQYF
TRBV5-1	.	TRBJ2-1	.	14	TGCGCCAGCACCCACGGGGGGACATACAATGAGCAGTTCTTC	CASTHGGTYNEQFF
TRBV19	once	TRBJ1-4	.	13	TGTGCCAGTAGTATCATAGCTAATGAAAAACTGTTTTTT	CASSIIANEKLFF
TRBV11-2	.	TRBJ2-2	.	13	TGTGCCAGCAGCGGCCCAGGGACCGGGGAGCTGTTTTTT	CASSGPGTGELFF
TRBV29-1	.	TRBJ2-1	.	16	TGCAGCGGCGGGGCAGGGTTCTCTAGCTCCTACAATGAGCAGTTCTTC	CSGGAGFSSSYNEQFF
TRBV7-9	.	TRBJ1-1	.	12	TGTGCCAGCAGCTTGGGGGCCGCTGAAGCTTTCTTT	CASSLGAAEAFF
TRBV4-2	.	TRBJ2-3	.	14	TGTGCCAGCAGCCCGGAGTCATTCACAGATACGCAGTATTTT	CASSPESFTDTQYF
TRBV13	once	TRBJ2-3	.	13	TGTGCCAGCAGCCTAAAAAACACAGATACGCAGTATTTT	CASSLKNTDTQYF
TRBV4-3	.	TRBJ1-1	.	14	TGCGCCAGCAGCCAAGGGACAATCGAAACTGAAGCTTTCTTT	CASSQGTIETEAFF
TRBV19	.	TRBJ1-1	.	14	TGTGCCAGTAGTATTTTAGATCAGGGGACTGAAGCTTTCTTT	CASSILDQGTEAFF
TRBV7-2	.	TRBJ2-7	.	15	TGTGCCAGCAGCTTAACGGGAGACGGTTCCTACGAGCAGTACTTC	CASSLTGDGSYEQYF
TRBV27	.	TRBJ1-1	TRBD1	15	TGTGCCAGCAGTCTGGACAGGGGGGACGGCACTGAAGCTTTCTTT	CASSLDRGDGTEAFF
TRBV4-1	.	TRBJ1-1	.	15	TGCGCCAGCAGCCAAGATGGGAATGGGGCGACTGAAGCTTTCTTT	CASSQDGNGATEAFF
TRBV4-3	.	TRBJ2-7	TRBD2	16	TGCGCCAGCAGCCAAGACTTTGGGGGGAGGGGTTACGAGCAGTACTTC	CASSQDFGGRGYEQYF
TRBV4-1	.	TRBJ1-4	.	13	TGCGCCAGCAGCCAAGCAGTCGGGGAAAAACTGTTTTTT	CASSQAVGEKLFF
TRBV2	.	TRBJ2-2	.	15	TGTGCCAGCAGCCCCTGGGCCCAGGCTACCGGGGAGCTGTTTTTT	CASSPWAQATGELFF
TRBV10-1	.	TRBJ2-2	TRBD2	14	TGCGCCAGCAGTGATGAGCGGGAGCTCGGGGAGCTGTTTTTT	CASSDERELGELFF
TRBV6-1	.	TRBJ2-7	.	15	TGTGCCAGCAGTGAATCTCAGGGGCCAACGGGCGAGCAGTACTTC	CASSESQGPTGEQYF
TRBV7-9	once	TRBJ2-7	TRBD2	17	TGTGCCAGCAGCTCCCCGTTCGGGACTAGCGGTACCTACGAGCAGTACTTC	CASSSPFGTSGTYEQYF
TRBV14	.	TRBJ2-2	.	13	TGTGCCAGCAGCCAAGGTCTTCGGGGGGAGCTGTTTTTT	CASSQGLRGELFF
TRBV29-1	.	TRBJ1-2	.	10	TGCAGCGTTCAGGGAGGAGGCTACACCTTC	CSVQGGGYTF
TRBV5-4	once	TRBJ2-7	.	14	TGTGCCAGCAGCCACCTAGGGGGGGGTTATGAGCAGTACTTC	CASSHLGGGYEQYF
TRBV28	.	TRBJ1-2	.	14	TGTGCCAGCAGTCAGGCGACCCTCCAATATGGCTACACCTTC	CASSQATLQYGYTF
TRBV30	.	TRBJ1-4	TRBD1	17	TGTGCCTGGAGTTGGGGGGGGCAACAGGGGGCTGGTGAAAAACTGTTTTTT	CAWSWGGQQGAGEKLFF
TRBV18	.	TRBJ2-5	TRBD1	16	TGTGCCAGCTCAAAGGGGACAGATCGACGGGGCGAGACCCAGTACTTC	CASSKGTDRRGETQYF
TRBV18	few	TRBJ1-1	TRBD1	14	TGTGCCAGCTCAGGATCCACAGGGGACACTGAAGCTTTCTTT	CASSGSTGDTEAFF
TRBV13	.	TRBJ1-4	.	14	TGTGCCAGCAGCTTAGGGACGCAGGATGAAAAACTGTTTTTT	CASSLGTQDEKLFF
TRBV6-1	.	TRBJ1-2	.	10	TGTGCCAGCCGATTGGGCGGCTACACCTTC	CASRLGGYTF
TRBV6-5	.	TRBJ2-5	TRBD2	15	TGTGCCAGCAGCCGCCCCGGGACTACCAAAGAGACCCAGTACTTC	CASSRPGTTKETQYF
TRBV6-6	.	TRBJ2-1	TRBD2	15	TGTGCCAGCAGATCCGGCAGCGGGAGAAGCTATGAGCAGTTCTTC	CASRSGSGRSYEQFF
TRBV9	.	TRBJ1-5	.	15	TGTGCCAGCAGTGATGACACAAGTAGTCATCAGCCCCAGCATTTT	CASSDDTSSHQPQHF
TRBV9	few	TRBJ2-2	TRBD1	18	TGTGCCAGCAGCGTACCGCTGTCATCGGGACAGCAAACCGGGGAGCTGTTTTTT	CASSVPLSSGQQTGELFF
TRBV6-1	.	TRBJ2-2	TRBD1	13	TGTGCCAGTACCGGACAGGCCGCCGGGGAGCTGTTTTTT	CASTGQAAGELFF
TRBV25-1	.	TRBJ2-7	TRBD1	15	TGTGCCAGCAGTGTAACGGGACAGGAGAGGCACGAGCAGTACTTC	CASSVTGQERHEQYF